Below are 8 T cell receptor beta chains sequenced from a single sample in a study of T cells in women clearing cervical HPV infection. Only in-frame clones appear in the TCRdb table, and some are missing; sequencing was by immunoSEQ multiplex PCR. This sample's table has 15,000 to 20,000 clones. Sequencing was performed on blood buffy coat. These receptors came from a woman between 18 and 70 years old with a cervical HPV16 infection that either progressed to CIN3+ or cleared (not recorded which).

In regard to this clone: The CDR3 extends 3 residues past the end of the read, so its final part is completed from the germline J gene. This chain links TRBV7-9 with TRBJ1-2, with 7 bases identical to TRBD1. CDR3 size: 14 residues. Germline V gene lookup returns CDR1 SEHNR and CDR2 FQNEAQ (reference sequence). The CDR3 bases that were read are TGTGCCTGCGAGCGGGCAGGGGGACTTTACGAC. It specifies CACERAGGLYD. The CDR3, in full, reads CACERAGGLYDYTF.

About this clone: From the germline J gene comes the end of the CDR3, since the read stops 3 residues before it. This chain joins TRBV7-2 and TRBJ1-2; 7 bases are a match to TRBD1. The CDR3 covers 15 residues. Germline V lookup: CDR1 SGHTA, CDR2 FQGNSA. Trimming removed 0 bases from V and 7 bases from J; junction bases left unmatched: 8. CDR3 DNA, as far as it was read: TGTGCCAGCAGCTTAGCGCGACAGGGTTCTACTGGC. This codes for CASSLARQGSTG. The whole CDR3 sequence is CASSLARQGSTGYTF.

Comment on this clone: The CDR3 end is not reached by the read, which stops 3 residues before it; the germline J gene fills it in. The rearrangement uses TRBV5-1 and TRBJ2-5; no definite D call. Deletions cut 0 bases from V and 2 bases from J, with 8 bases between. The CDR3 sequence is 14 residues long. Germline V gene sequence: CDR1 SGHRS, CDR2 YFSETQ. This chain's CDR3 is CASSLGQGQETQYF. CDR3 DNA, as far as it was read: TGCGCCAGCAGCTTGGGACAAGGACAAGAGACC.

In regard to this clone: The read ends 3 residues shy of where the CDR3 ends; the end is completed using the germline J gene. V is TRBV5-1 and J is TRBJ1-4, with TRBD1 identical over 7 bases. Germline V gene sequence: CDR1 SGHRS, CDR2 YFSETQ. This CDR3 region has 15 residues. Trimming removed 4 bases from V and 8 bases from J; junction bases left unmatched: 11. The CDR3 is CASSSPDREGEKLFF. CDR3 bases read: TGCGCCAGCAGCAGCCCCGACAGGGAAGGCGAAAAA.

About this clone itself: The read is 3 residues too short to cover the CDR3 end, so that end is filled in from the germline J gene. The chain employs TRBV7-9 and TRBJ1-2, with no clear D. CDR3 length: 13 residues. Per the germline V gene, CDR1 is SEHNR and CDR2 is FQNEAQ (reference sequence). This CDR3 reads CASSGPNTDTYTF. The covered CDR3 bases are TGTGCCAGCAGCGGTCCGAACACAGATACC.

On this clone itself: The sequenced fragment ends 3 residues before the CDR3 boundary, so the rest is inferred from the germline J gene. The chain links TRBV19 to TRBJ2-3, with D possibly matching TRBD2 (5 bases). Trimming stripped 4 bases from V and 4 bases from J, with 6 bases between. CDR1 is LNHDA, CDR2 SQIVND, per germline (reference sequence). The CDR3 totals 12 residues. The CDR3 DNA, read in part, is TGTGCCAGTAGTACCGGGGCAGATACG. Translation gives CASSTGADT. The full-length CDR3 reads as CASSTGADTQYF.

The CDR3 region is CASSSETGLNEKLFF. The DNA read from the CDR3 is TGCGCCAGCAGCTCTGAGACAGGGCTTAATGAAAAA. This sequence joins TRBV5-1 and TRBJ1-4; 7 bases are a match to TRBD1. The read comes to an end 3 residues before the CDR3 does, leaving the germline J gene to fill in the end. V shed 3 bases, J shed 4 bases, and the junction held 6 bases outside the gene matches. This CDR3 is built from 15 residues. Germline V gene data show CDR1 as SGHRS and CDR2 as YFSETQ.

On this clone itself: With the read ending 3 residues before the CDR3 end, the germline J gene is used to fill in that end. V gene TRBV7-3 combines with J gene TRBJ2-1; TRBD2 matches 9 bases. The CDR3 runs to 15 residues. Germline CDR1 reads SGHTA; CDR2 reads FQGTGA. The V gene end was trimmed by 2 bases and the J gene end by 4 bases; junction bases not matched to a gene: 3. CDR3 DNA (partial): TGTGCCAGCAGCTTAGCGGGGGGGGTTTACAATGAG. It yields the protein CASSLAGGVYNE. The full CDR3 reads CASSLAGGVYNEQFF. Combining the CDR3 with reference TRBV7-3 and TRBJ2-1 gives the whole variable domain GAGVSQTPSNKVTEKGKYVELRCDPISGHTALYWYRQSLGQGPEFLIYFQGTGAADDSGLPNDRFFAVRPEGSVSTLKIQRTERGDSAVYLCASSLAGGVYNEQFFGPGTRLTVL.